A single sample gave rise to the 32 T cell receptor beta chains below, sequenced in a study of STAT5B mutations in CD4+ large granular lymphocyte leukemia. Clones were sequenced by immunoSEQ multiplex PCR, and TCRdb holds only the in-frame ones, with some missing. The sample consists of around 32,000 clones, under 85% of them appearing once. The specimen sequenced was CD4+ T cells from blood buffy coats. Receptor source: a human donor in good health.

The chain combines TRBV6-1 with TRBJ2-3, with D hard to call. The V and J ends lost 8 bases and 3 bases respectively, with 6 bases between them. This CDR3 contains 11 residues. From germline, CDR1 is MNHNS and CDR2 SASEGT. The CDR3 coding sequence is TGTGCCAGCCTAGAGACAGATACGCAGTATTTT. Translating it yields CASLETDTQYF.

This chain links TRBV10-3 with TRBJ2-3, with D perhaps matching TRBD2 (7 bases). The CDR3 has 13 residues. Between the trimmed V and J ends, which lost 7 bases and 1 base, there was a span of 9 bases. Looked up from germline, CDR1 is ENHRY and CDR2 is SYGVKD. CDR3 sequence reads: CAIKGGGTDTQYF. CDR3 bases: TGTGCCATCAAGGGGGGGGGCACAGATACGCAGTATTTT.

The gene calls are TRBV29-1 and TRBJ1-3, with D unclear. CDR3 size: 14 residues. Trimming left V 5 bases short and J 2 bases short, with 13 bases between. Germline-derived CDR1 and CDR2 are SQVTM and ANQGSEA. CDR3 sequence reads: CSVTLSTTGNTIYF. As DNA, the CDR3 is TGCAGCGTTACTCTTTCGACAACTGGAAACACCATATATTTT.

The V call is TRBV5-1, the J call TRBJ2-5; D might be TRBD1 or TRBD2, each matching 5 bases. This CDR3 has 14 residues. From germline, CDR1 is SGHRS and CDR2 YFSETQ. V was clipped by 4 bases and J by 5 bases, with 15 bases between them. CDR3 nucleotide sequence: TGCGCCAGCAGCCCGGGACGCACGGGGGAGACCCAGTACTTC. This translates into CASSPGRTGETQYF.

This sequence joins TRBV6-5 and TRBJ1-3; TRBD1 matches 8 bases. After removal of 2 bases from V and 3 bases from J, the junction contained 6 bases not matched to a gene. CDR3 size: 16 residues. CDR1 is MNHEY, CDR2 SVGAGI, per germline. Here the CDR3 reads CASSYDQGADGNTIYF. The CDR3 DNA sequence: TGTGCCAGCAGTTACGATCAGGGGGCGGATGGAAACACCATATATTTT.

The chain employs TRBV30 and TRBJ2-7; the match to TRBD1 covers 10 bases. The CDR3 is 14 amino acids. Germline loops: CDR1 GTSNPN, CDR2 SVGIG (reference sequence). V was clipped by 3 bases and J by 7 bases; unmatched bases: 9. The CDR3 DNA sequence: TGTGCCTGGAGCCCGGGACAGGGGAGGTGGGAGCAGTACTTC. It yields the protein CAWSPGQGRWEQYF.

This chain uses TRBV15 with TRBJ1-4, with D tentatively TRBD1 (6 bases). There are 14 residues in the CDR3. V lost 5 bases to trimming and J lost 3 bases, with 10 bases between them. From germline, CDR1 is LNHNV and CDR2 YYDKDF (reference sequence). CDR3 residues: CATSGGGANEKLFF. The DNA of the CDR3 is TGTGCCACCAGCGGAGGGGGGGCTAATGAAAAACTGTTTTTT.

This clone was seen more than once but under ten times. This chain uses TRBV2 with TRBJ2-2, with D unresolved. CDR1 is SNHLY and CDR2 is FYNNEI in the germline V gene. Trimming pared 0 bases from V and 7 bases from J, leaving 3 bases between. This CDR3 region has 12 residues. The CDR3 here is CASSEASGELFF. DNA of the CDR3: TGTGCCAGCAGTGAAGCTAGCGGGGAGCTGTTTTTT.

CDR3 nucleotides: TGTGCCAGAAGCGGGGGACAGCCCCAAGAGACCCAGTACTTC. Amino acid sequence: CARSGGQPQETQYF. The chain carries TRBV5-3 and TRBJ2-5; 7 bases match TRBD1. TRBV5-3 is classed as an ORF, of uncertain function. The CDR3 spans 14 residues. Unmatched junction bases numbered 4, after V lost 4 bases and J lost 1 base.

In regard to this clone: A read error may produce the germline difference seen at one junction end. The chain carries TRBV7-3 and TRBJ2-3; D is possibly TRBD2 (5 bases). CDR1 is SGHTA and CDR2 is FQGTGA in the germline V gene. The CDR3 length is 14 residues. The CDR3 region is CASSLAGGLDTQYF. DNA for the CDR3: TGCGCCAGCAGCCTAGCCGGTGGGTTGGATACGCAGTATTTT.

The chain uses TRBV6-5 and TRBJ2-7; weak D call: TRBD2 (5 bases). Germline V lookup: CDR1 MNHEY, CDR2 SVGAGI. With 7 bases removed from V and 3 bases from J, the gap between germline ends came to 19 bases. The CDR3 covers 15 residues. In DNA form, the CDR3 reads TGTGCCAGCACCGGAACCCTAAGCGGAGGCTACGAGCAGTACTTC. Its translation: CASTGTLSGGYEQYF.

This clone appeared a single time. The V call is TRBV28, the J call TRBJ2-7; D possibly corresponds to TRBD2 (6 bases). Germline V gene data show CDR1 as MDHEN and CDR2 as SYDVKM. There are 14 residues in the CDR3. The V end was cut by 6 bases, the J end by 2 bases, with 14 bases between. CDR3: CASSPGVSTYEQYF. The CDR3 DNA is TGTGCCAGCAGCCCGGGGGTTTCAACCTACGAGCAGTACTTC.

This clone has only one observation. This rearrangement joins TRBV6-1 to TRBJ2-7, with D maybe TRBD2 (5 bases). The germline CDR1 and CDR2 sequences are MNHNS and SASEGT. The germline V and J ends were trimmed by 0 bases and 5 bases, with 5 bases remaining between them. CDR3 length equals 12 residues. The CDR3 nucleotides read TGTGCCAGCAGTGAAGCGAGGGACGAGCAGTACTTC. Its translation: CASSEARDEQYF.

This clone showed up just a few times. This rearrangement joins TRBV19 to TRBJ1-5; 9 bases map to TRBD1. Losses at the gene ends were 10 bases for V and 3 bases for J; bases not matched to a gene: 4. This CDR3 is 13 amino acids long. CDR1 is LNHDA and CDR2 is SQIVND in the germline V gene (reference sequence). The CDR3: CATDRGINQPQHF. The DNA of the CDR3 is TGTGCCACCGACAGGGGGATCAATCAGCCCCAGCATTTT.

The V gene is TRBV11-2, the J gene TRBJ2-3; D might be TRBD2 (6 bases). V lost 5 bases, J lost 3 bases, and 18 bases lay in between. Germline V gives CDR1 SGHAT, CDR2 FQNNGV. The CDR3 totals 16 residues. CDR3 sequence: CASSPLDVAGTDTQYF. The CDR3 nucleotides are TGTGCCAGCAGCCCGCTGGACGTGGCGGGGACAGATACGCAGTATTTT.

The rearrangement uses TRBV9 and TRBJ2-3, with D possibly being TRBD2 (6 bases). CDR1 is SGDLS and CDR2 is YYNGEE in the germline V gene. The CDR3 has 16 amino acids. Trimming cost V 0 bases and J 0 bases, with 11 bases left between them. CDR3 sequence (DNA): TGTGCCAGCAGCGTAGCTAGGAGGGATAGCACAGATACGCAGTATTTT. It encodes CASSVARRDSTDTQYF.

J is TRBJ2-3 and V is TRBV9; 11 bases line up with TRBD2. The CDR3 loop spans 19 amino acids. J lost 6 bases, V lost 0 bases, and 15 bases had no gene match. Germline assignment: CDR1 SGDLS and CDR2 YYNGEE. In DNA form, the CDR3 reads TGTGCCAGCAGCGTAGAAGGATTAGCGGGAGGGCCAATAAGGGATACGCAGTATTTT. Encoded protein: CASSVEGLAGGPIRDTQYF.

CDR3 sequence (DNA): TGTGCCATCAAAAGGCCCAACTTGGGCAATGAGCAGTTCTTC. Translated, it gives CAIKRPNLGNEQFF. The gene calls are TRBV10-3 and TRBJ2-1; D remains ambiguous. This CDR3 spans 14 amino acids. V dropped 7 bases and J dropped 6 bases, with 16 bases sitting between them. Germline V gene data show CDR1 as ENHRY and CDR2 as SYGVKD.

This clone was counted a few times. V is TRBV19 and J is TRBJ1-5; weak D call: TRBD1 (5 bases). V lost 9 bases to trimming and J lost 4 bases, with 13 bases between them. This CDR3 is 13 amino acids long. Germline assignment: CDR1 LNHDA and CDR2 SQIVND (reference sequence). The CDR3 loop is CASEKGPNQPQHF. The CDR3 DNA is TGTGCCAGCGAGAAGGGGCCTAATCAGCCCCAGCATTTT.

This sequence joins TRBV19 and TRBJ1-6, with D possibly TRBD1 on 6 matching bases. Germline V gene lookup returns CDR1 LNHDA and CDR2 SQIVND (reference sequence). The CDR3 is 15 residues long. V dropped 3 bases and J dropped 6 bases, with 12 bases sitting between them. CDR3 in DNA: TGTGCCAGTAGTATTGGGCAGGGGTCTAATTCACCCCTCCACTTT. This codes for CASSIGQGSNSPLHF.

The chain recombines TRBV18 with TRBJ2-4; the D gene could be TRBD1 or TRBD2 (6 bases each). The germline CDR1 and CDR2 sequences are KGHSH and LQKENI. V lost 0 bases to trimming and J lost 5 bases, with 14 bases between them. The CDR3 covers 16 residues. Written as DNA, the CDR3 is TGTGCCAGCTCACCACCGTCGGTCGGGGGCCAAAACATTCAGTACTTC. Encoded protein: CASSPPSVGGQNIQYF.

This clone occurred a few times. This sequence joins TRBV2 and TRBJ2-2; 9 bases match TRBD1. The CDR3 loop spans 15 amino acids. Trimming at V came to 6 bases and at J to 7 bases, leaving 9 bases not matched to a gene. Germline CDR1 is SNHLY and CDR2 is FYNNEI. CDR3 in amino acids: CASRPRTGVFGELFF. Here the CDR3 DNA reads TGTGCCAGCAGGCCTAGGACAGGGGTTTTCGGGGAGCTGTTTTTT.

This clone was seen more than once but under ten times. This chain uses TRBV19 with TRBJ1-1; D gene unclear. V lost 4 bases to trimming and J lost 4 bases, with 10 bases between them. Germline V gene data show CDR1 as LNHDA and CDR2 as SQIVND (reference sequence). This CDR3 is 13 amino acids long. CDR3 residues: CASSNIGSTEAFF. The CDR3 DNA is TGTGCCAGTAGTAACATAGGTAGCACTGAAGCTTTCTTT.

The chain has TRBV5-6 and TRBJ1-6, with D possibly being TRBD1 (5 bases). V shed 4 bases and J shed 10 bases, with 24 bases lying between them. CDR3 size: 17 residues. CDR1 SGHDT and CDR2 YYEEEE come from the germline V gene. CDR3 loop: CASSLRDRTPIGSPLHF. For the CDR3, the DNA is TGTGCCAGCAGCCTTAGGGATAGGACACCTATCGGGTCACCCCTCCACTTT.

The chain uses TRBV5-4 and TRBJ1-6; D is unresolved. This CDR3 has 18 residues. Trimming shortened V by 0 bases and J by 0 bases, and 13 bases separated the two germline ends. Looked up from germline, CDR1 is SGHNT and CDR2 is YYREEE (reference sequence). CDR3 bases: TGTGCCAGCAGCTTGGGTCTAGGCCATAGCTCCTATAATTCACCCCTCCACTTT. It yields the protein CASSLGLGHSSYNSPLHF.

This clone was found once. In DNA form, the CDR3 reads TGCGCCAGCAGCCCAACTCCAGGGGGCGCGGGCACTGAAGCTTTCTTT. It is translated as CASSPTPGGAGTEAFF. This chain joins TRBV5-1 and TRBJ1-1; TRBD1 matches 8 bases. V was clipped by 4 bases and J by 4 bases; unmatched bases: 12. Germline assignment: CDR1 SGHRS and CDR2 YFSETQ. The CDR3 length is 16 residues.

CDR3 amino acids: CASSPRPVAGGLHYNEQFF. The CDR3 bases are TGTGCCAGCAGTCCGCGCCCCGTAGCGGGGGGCCTCCACTACAATGAGCAGTTCTTC. This sequence joins TRBV27 and TRBJ2-1, with 10 nucleotides matching TRBD2. The V segment lost 5 bases and the J segment 3 bases; nucleotides outside the gene matches: 16. Germline CDR1 MNHEY, CDR2 SMNVEV (reference sequence). The CDR3 has 19 amino acids.

This chain uses TRBV2 with TRBJ2-5, with D maybe TRBD2 (6 bases). Germline V gives CDR1 SNHLY, CDR2 FYNNEI. Trimming took 4 bases from V and 1 from J, leaving 7 bases between them. This CDR3 is 13 amino acids long. In DNA, the CDR3 is TGTGCCAGCAGTGGGGAGGCCCAAGAGACCCAGTACTTC. It codes for CASSGEAQETQYF.

J is TRBJ2-7 and V is TRBV7-9; D might be TRBD2 (6 bases). This CDR3 region has 14 residues. V shed 5 bases and J shed 3 bases, with 14 bases lying between them. CDR1 SEHNR and CDR2 FQNEAQ come from the germline V gene (reference sequence). The CDR3 bases are TGTGCCAGCAGCCGCGGAGGGATTAACTACGAGCAGTACTTC. It encodes CASSRGGINYEQYF.

This sequence joins TRBV4-3 and TRBJ1-6, with 9 bases aligning to TRBD1. CDR1 is LGHNA and CDR2 is YSLEER in the germline V gene. The V and J ends lost 6 bases and 7 bases, in that order; junction bases with no gene match: 7. The CDR3 runs 15 residues. For the CDR3, the DNA is TGCGCCAGCAGGAACTCCGGGACAGGGAATTCACCCCTCCACTTT. Protein sequence: CASRNSGTGNSPLHF.

The chain carries TRBV29-1 and TRBJ2-7; TRBD2 might be the D (5 bases). This CDR3 is 16 amino acids long. The germline V gene encodes CDR1 SQVTM and CDR2 ANQGSEA. Here the CDR3 DNA reads TGCAACGCCATGGTGAGTACGGACTCAGCTACCTACGAGCAGTACTTC. It is translated as CNAMVSTDSATYEQYF.

This clone was recorded a few times. The genes are TRBV19 and TRBJ1-1; D uncertain. This CDR3 contains 14 residues. The germline V gene has CDR1 LNHDA and CDR2 SQIVND (reference sequence). Trimming pared 8 bases from V and 1 base from J, leaving 14 bases between. The CDR3 DNA follows: TGTGCCAGTGCACTCCGGTTAGAGAACACTGAAGCTTTCTTT. Its translation is CASALRLENTEAFF.